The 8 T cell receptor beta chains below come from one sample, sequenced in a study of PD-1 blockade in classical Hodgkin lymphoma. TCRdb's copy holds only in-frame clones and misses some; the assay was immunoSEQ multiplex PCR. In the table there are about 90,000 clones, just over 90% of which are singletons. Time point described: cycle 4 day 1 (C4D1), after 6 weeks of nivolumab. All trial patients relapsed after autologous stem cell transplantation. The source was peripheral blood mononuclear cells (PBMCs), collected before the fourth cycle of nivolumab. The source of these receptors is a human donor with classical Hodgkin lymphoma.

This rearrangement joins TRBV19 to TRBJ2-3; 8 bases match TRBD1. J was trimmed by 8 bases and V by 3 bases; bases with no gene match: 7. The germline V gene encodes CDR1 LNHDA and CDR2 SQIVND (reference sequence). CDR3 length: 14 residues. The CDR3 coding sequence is TGTGCCAGTAGTATGGACAGGGATCTGGGTACGCAGTATTTT. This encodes CASSMDRDLGTQYF.

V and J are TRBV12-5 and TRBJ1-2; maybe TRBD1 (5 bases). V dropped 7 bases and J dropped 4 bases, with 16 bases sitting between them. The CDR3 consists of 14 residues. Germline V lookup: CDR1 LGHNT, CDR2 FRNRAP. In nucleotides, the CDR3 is TGTGCTAGTGCCCTCTCGGGGGAGACCTATGGCTACACCTTC. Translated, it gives CASALSGETYGYTF.

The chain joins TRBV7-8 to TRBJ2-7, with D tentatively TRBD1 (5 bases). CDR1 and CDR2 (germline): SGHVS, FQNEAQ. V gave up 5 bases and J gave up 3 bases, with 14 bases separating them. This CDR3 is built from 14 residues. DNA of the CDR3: TGTGCCAGCAGCCCAGGGATCTCTGTCTACGAGCAGTACTTC. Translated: CASSPGISVYEQYF.

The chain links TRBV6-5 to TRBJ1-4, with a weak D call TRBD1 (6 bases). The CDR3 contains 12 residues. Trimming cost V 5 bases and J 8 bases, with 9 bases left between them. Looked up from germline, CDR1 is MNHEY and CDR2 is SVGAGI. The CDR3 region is CASSTGQEKLFF. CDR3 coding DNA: TGTGCCAGCAGTACAGGGCAGGAAAAACTGTTTTTT.

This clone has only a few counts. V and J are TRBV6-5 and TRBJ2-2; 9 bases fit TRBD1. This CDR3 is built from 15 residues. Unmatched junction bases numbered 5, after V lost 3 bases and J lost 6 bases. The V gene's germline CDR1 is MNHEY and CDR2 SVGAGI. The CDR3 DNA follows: TGTGCCAGCAGTTATAGACAGGGGGTGTCCGGGGAGCTGTTTTTT. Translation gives CASSYRQGVSGELFF.

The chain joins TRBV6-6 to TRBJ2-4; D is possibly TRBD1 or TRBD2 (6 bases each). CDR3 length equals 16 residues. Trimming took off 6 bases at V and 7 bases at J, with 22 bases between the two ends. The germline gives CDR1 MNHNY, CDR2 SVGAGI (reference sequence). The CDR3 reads CASRKDVGGAGNIQYF. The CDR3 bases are TGTGCCAGCAGGAAAGACGTGGGGGGCGCAGGGAACATTCAGTACTTC.

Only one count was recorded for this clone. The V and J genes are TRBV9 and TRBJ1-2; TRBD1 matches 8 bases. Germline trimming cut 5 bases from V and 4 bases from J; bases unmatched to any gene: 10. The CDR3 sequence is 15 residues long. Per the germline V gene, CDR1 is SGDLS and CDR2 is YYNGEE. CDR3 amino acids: CASSLTPGTGYGYTF. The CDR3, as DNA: TGTGCCAGCAGTCTTACCCCCGGGACAGGCTATGGCTACACCTTC.

CDR3 bases: TGTGCCAGCAGCTTAGGGTCTGGGCCTAACACCGGGGAGCTGTTTTTT. Amino acid sequence: CASSLGSGPNTGELFF. J is TRBJ2-2 and V is TRBV7-7; D is ambiguous. V was clipped by 1 base and J by 2 bases, with 11 bases between them. Germline V lookup: CDR1 SSHAT, CDR2 FNYEAQ (reference sequence). The CDR3 has 16 residues.